This TCR beta chain was recovered during a study of blood T cell repertoires in COVID-19. Looking at the study overall: Nucleic acid was either cDNA or gDNA, and it came from T cells, B-cell-depleted T cells, or PBMCs.

This clone came up a few times. Sequencing was performed with immunoSEQ multiplex PCR; in TCRdb, only in-frame clones are kept and a portion is missing. The top ten hold 2.5% to 3.5% of the sample, which has approximately 350,000 clones, about 88% seen once. Germline V lookup: CDR1 SNHLY, CDR2 FYNNEI. The junction had 1 base not matched to a gene; V was cut back by 3 bases and J by 8 bases. The CDR3 runs 14 residues. The receptor comes from a young woman who had recovered from COVID-19. The source material was PBMCs or T cells enriched from blood (not recorded which). The chain uses TRBV2 and TRBJ2-1; TRBD2 matches at 13 bases. The CDR3 nucleotides read TGTGCCAGCAGTGATACTAGCGGGAGGGATGAGCAGTTCTTC. It codes for CASSDTSGRDEQFF.